The 7 T cell receptor beta chains listed next were all sequenced from one sample in a study of cytomegalovirus exposure and HLA in healthy donors. Use of 60 Vbeta and 13 Jbeta primers characterized the PCR. TCRdb's copy holds only in-frame clones and misses some; the assay was immunoSEQ multiplex PCR. This sample yields roughly 200,000 clones, of which around 88% are seen a single time; 0.25% to 0.4% belongs to the top ten. Sequences were obtained from PBMCs. All receptors derive from a woman under 40 in good health and CMV-seronegative.

The table lists this clone with a count of one. This sequence joins TRBV5-1 and TRBJ2-1; 12 nucleotides agree with TRBD2. Germline lookup yields CDR1 SGHRS and CDR2 YFSETQ. V shed 0 bases and J 10 bases; nucleotides not matched to a gene: 2. This CDR3 is built from 14 residues. CDR3 coding DNA: TGCGCCAGCAGCTTGGGACTAGCGGGGGACGAGCAGTTCTTC. As protein: CASSLGLAGDEQFF.

J is TRBJ2-3 and V is TRBV7-2; D remains unclear. This CDR3 is 14 amino acids long. V dropped 0 bases and J dropped 2 bases, with 6 bases sitting between them. Germline assignment: CDR1 SGHTA and CDR2 FQGNSA. DNA of the CDR3: TGTGCCAGCAGCTTAGCCATCCACACAGATACGCAGTATTTT. Residues: CASSLAIHTDTQYF. The entire variable domain, with the rest obtained from reference TRBV7-2 and TRBJ2-3, is as follows: GAGVSQSPSNKVTEKGKDVELRCDPISGHTALYWYRQSLGQGLEFLIYFQGNSAPDKSGLPSDRFSAERTGGSVSTLTIQRTQQEDSAVYLCASSLAIHTDTQYFGPGTRLTVL.

The V gene is TRBV5-1, the J gene TRBJ2-5, with 7 bases fitting TRBD1. Germline lookup yields CDR1 SGHRS and CDR2 YFSETQ. The V and J ends lost 4 bases and 4 bases, in that order; junction bases with no gene match: 7. The CDR3 sequence is 14 residues long. The CDR3 is CASSTQGGGETQYF. CDR3 sequence (DNA): TGCGCCAGCAGCACCCAAGGGGGCGGAGAGACCCAGTACTTC.

The chain joins TRBV5-1 to TRBJ2-5, with a weak D call TRBD1 (6 bases). The CDR3 is made up of 13 amino acids. Trimming removed 2 bases from V and 4 bases from J, with 9 bases in between. Germline CDR1 is SGHRS and CDR2 is YFSETQ. The CDR3 reads CASSFQGGETQYF. CDR3 DNA: TGCGCCAGCAGCTTCCAAGGGGGAGAGACCCAGTACTTC.

The chain combines TRBV15 with TRBJ1-1, with D possibly matching TRBD1 (6 bases). Germline CDR1 is LNHNV and CDR2 is YYDKDF (reference sequence). V was trimmed by 2 bases and J by 4 bases, leaving 14 bases between them. The CDR3 length is 15 residues. CDR3 sequence (DNA): TGTGCCACCAGCAGATCGTTCGACAGGCCCACTGAAGCTTTCTTT. This gives the protein CATSRSFDRPTEAFF.

The chain joins TRBV6-6 to TRBJ1-1; D unresolved. Germline V lookup: CDR1 MNHNY, CDR2 SVGAGI (reference sequence). This CDR3 has 14 amino acids. Deletions cut 3 bases from V and 1 base from J, with 9 bases between. The CDR3 loop is CASSYGQTNTEAFF. DNA for the CDR3: TGTGCCAGCAGTTATGGGCAAACGAACACTGAAGCTTTCTTT.

This clone was found once. CDR3 loop: CASSFAGQSYEQYF. CDR3 DNA: TGTGCCAGCAGTTTTGCCGGACAGTCCTACGAGCAGTACTTC. The J gene is TRBJ2-7, the V gene TRBV27; D is possibly TRBD1 (6 bases). The CDR3 extends over 14 amino acids. Deletions cut 3 bases from V and 1 base from J, with 10 bases between. Germline CDR1 reads MNHEY; CDR2 reads SMNVEV (reference sequence).